This T cell receptor (beta chain) was sequenced for a study of T cell repertoires in cytomegalovirus infection. At the level of the study: An indication of both CMV infection and matching HLA type came from public TCR beta signatures.

This clonotype was found a few times. Its matching antigen is unknown. The V segment lost 5 bases and the J segment 1 base; nucleotides outside the gene matches: 6. This CDR3 comprises 17 residues. Germline CDR1 reads MNHEY; CDR2 reads SMNVEV (reference sequence). Using its own MiXCR run on the reads, TCRdb lists one record per CDR3 protein. The data show about 450,000 distinct CDR3 sequences, approximately 33% seen once. Study observations and caveats: The ex vivo response was dominated by HLA-C-restricted CMV-specific TCR beta clonotypes.

Sequencing input: PBMCs. The rearrangement links TRBV27 to TRBJ2-5; 14 nucleotides align to TRBD2. The origin of this receptor is a human donor in good health (CMV status not recorded). Some clones in this sample may be carry-over from other donors' samples. The CDR3 DNA reads as TGTGCCAGCAGTCCTCGGACTAGCGGGGGGATCCAAGAGACCCAGTACTTC. Translated: CASSPRTSGGIQETQYF.